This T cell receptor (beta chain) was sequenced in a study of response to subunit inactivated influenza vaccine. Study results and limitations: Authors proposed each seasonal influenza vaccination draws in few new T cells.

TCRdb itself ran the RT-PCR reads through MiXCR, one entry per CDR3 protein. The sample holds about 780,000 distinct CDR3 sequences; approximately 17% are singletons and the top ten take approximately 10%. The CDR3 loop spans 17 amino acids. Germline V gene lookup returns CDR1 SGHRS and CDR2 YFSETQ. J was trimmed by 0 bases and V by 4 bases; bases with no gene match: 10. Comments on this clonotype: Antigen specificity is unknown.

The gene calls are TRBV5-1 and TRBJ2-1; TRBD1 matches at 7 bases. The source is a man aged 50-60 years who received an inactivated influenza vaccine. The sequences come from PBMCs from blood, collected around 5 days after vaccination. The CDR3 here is CASSPTTGVSSYNEQFF. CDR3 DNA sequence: TGCGCCAGCAGCCCAACCACAGGGGTAAGCTCCTACAATGAGCAGTTCTTC.